Listed below are T cell receptor beta chains from one sample, sequenced in a study of control samples from healthy donors and cancer patients. Here immunoSEQ multiplex PCR was the method, and the copy in TCRdb shows in-frame clones only, minus some. Of approximately 150,000 clones listed, 89% were seen once; the top ten hold around 7.6%. Sample: PBMCs. The receptors come from a man aged 50-60 years with head and neck cancer. CDR3s include the opening cysteine and the closing phenylalanine or tryptophan. D genes are given only for firm matches. Clone size is stated in some rows and not others, as once, few, many or a class when expanded.

TGTGCCAGCAGACGATCGGCGGGGCACACAGATACGCAGTATTTT | CASRRSAGHTDTQYF | TRBV6-5 | . | TRBJ2-3 | .
TGTGCCAGCAGCTTAGGTCTGGCCCGACCCGGGGAGCTGTTTTTT | CASSLGLARPGELFF | TRBV7-2 | . | TRBJ2-2 | .
TGTGCCAGCAGCTCGGGGCTTTACAATGAGCAGTTCTTC | CASSSGLYNEQFF | TRBV7-9 | . | TRBJ2-1 | .
TGTGCCAGTAGTAAATATTCTAGCGGGAAGAATGAGCAGTTCTTC | CASSKYSSGKNEQFF | TRBV19 | . | TRBJ2-1 | TRBD2
TGTGCCAGCAGCCAGGGCAGGGAGTATTTTTCACCCCTCCACTTT | CASSQGREYFSPLHF | TRBV4-2 | . | TRBJ1-6 | .
TGTGCCAGCAGTTTAGGACAGGGCACCGGGGGCTACACCTTC | CASSLGQGTGGYTF | TRBV28 | once | TRBJ1-2 | TRBD1
TGTGCCAGCAGTGAACTAGCGGGAGTTCAGTACTTC | CASSELAGVQYF | TRBV2 | many | TRBJ2-7 | TRBD2
TGTGCCAGCAGCCATCGGAGGTCCTACAATGAGCAGTTCTTC | CASSHRRSYNEQFF | TRBV3-1/TRBV3-2 | . | TRBJ2-1 | .
TGTGCCAGCAGTGACTGGGGGACAGGGGATGGCTACACCTTC | CASSDWGTGDGYTF | TRBV6-4 | once | TRBJ1-2 | TRBD1
TGCGCCAGCAGCTTACTAGCGGGAGTAGGCCGCGAGCAGTACTTC | CASSLLAGVGREQYF | TRBV5-1 | . | TRBJ2-7 | TRBD2
TGTGCCAGCAGCAAACGGGCAGACTCCTACGAGCAGTACTTC | CASSKRADSYEQYF | TRBV6-5 | . | TRBJ2-7 | .
TGTGCCAGCAGCTTAGGTCAGGGAGGTGGTGGAGAGACCCAGTACTTC | CASSLGQGGGGETQYF | TRBV7-6 | . | TRBJ2-5 | .
TGCGCCAGCAGCTGGGGGACTCAGGGGAACACCATATATTTT | CASSWGTQGNTIYF | TRBV5-1 | . | TRBJ1-3 | .
TGTGCCAGCAGACAGGAGGGGGCCTATGGCTACACCTTC | CASRQEGAYGYTF | TRBV6-5 | . | TRBJ1-2 | TRBD1
TGCAGCGTGGAGGTGGGGAACTCCTACGAGCAGTACTTC | CSVEVGNSYEQYF | TRBV29-1 | . | TRBJ2-7 | .
TGTGCCAGCAGCTCAACCAACAGGGGTAGGGGTGAGCAGTTCTTC | CASSSTNRGRGEQFF | TRBV7-9 | once | TRBJ2-1 | TRBD1
TGTGCCAGTAGTCTACCTAGCGGGACTAACACCGGGGAGCTGTTTTTT | CASSLPSGTNTGELFF | TRBV19 | . | TRBJ2-2 | TRBD2
TGTGCCAGCAGCGGGACAGGGGGTGGGGAGCTGTTTTTT | CASSGTGGGELFF | TRBV28 | . | TRBJ2-2 | TRBD1
TGTGCCAGCAGCCCGGGAACCGAGAATAATGAAAAACTGTTTTTT | CASSPGTENNEKLFF | TRBV7-6 | few | TRBJ1-4 | .
TGTGCCAGCAGCTTGACTAGAGGAGAGACCCAGTACTTC | CASSLTRGETQYF | TRBV5-4 | . | TRBJ2-5 | .
TGTGCCGACGAACCGGGACTGGGCACAGATACGCAGTATTTT | CADEPGLGTDTQYF | TRBV5-4 | . | TRBJ2-3 | .
TGTGCCAGCAGCTTGAGGGGGCTGGGTGAAAAACTGTTTTTT | CASSLRGLGEKLFF | TRBV13 | . | TRBJ1-4 | TRBD1
TGCGCCAGCAGCCCCGCAAGAGGGCGGGGACACACTGAAGCTTTCTTT | CASSPARGRGHTEAFF | TRBV4-1 | . | TRBJ1-1 | .
TGTGCCACCAGCAGAGGAGAGGGCCGGAATGAGCAGTTCTTC | CATSRGEGRNEQFF | TRBV15 | . | TRBJ2-1 | .
TGTGCCACCAGCAGAGATACCCCGGGACCTTACAATGAGCAGTTCTTC | CATSRDTPGPYNEQFF | TRBV15 | once | TRBJ2-1 | .
TGTGCCAGCAGCTGGGGTAACGGGGGCAGCTCCTACGAGCAGTACTTC | CASSWGNGGSSYEQYF | TRBV11-2 | . | TRBJ2-7 | .
TGTGCCAGCGGGTGGGGACTAGGGCTAAACACCGGGGAGCTGTTTTTT | CASGWGLGLNTGELFF | TRBV6-6 | few | TRBJ2-2 | TRBD2
TGTGCCAGTAGTATCAGCGGGAGAGCGGTCACCGGGGAGCTGTTTTTT | CASSISGRAVTGELFF | TRBV19 | . | TRBJ2-2 | TRBD2
TGTGCCAGCAGTTCCCTCGGGGGGCTTGGAAACACCATATATTTT | CASSSLGGLGNTIYF | TRBV6-6 | . | TRBJ1-3 | .
TGTGCCAGCAGCGGATTGACGGACCAAGAGACCCAGTACTTC | CASSGLTDQETQYF | TRBV7-9 | . | TRBJ2-5 | .
TGTGCCAGCTCCCCCTTGCAGGGAGATACGCAGTATTTT | CASSPLQGDTQYF | TRBV18 | . | TRBJ2-3 | .
TGTGCCAGCAGCCGCTTAACAGATACGCAGTATTTT | CASSRLTDTQYF | TRBV11-2 | . | TRBJ2-3 | .
TGTGCCAGCAGCTTGACGGGACTAGCTTCAGATACGCAGTATTTT | CASSLTGLASDTQYF | TRBV5-8 | . | TRBJ2-3 | TRBD2
TGTGCCAGCAGCCAATCCCTGACAGGCAGTGAGCAGTTCTTC | CASSQSLTGSEQFF | TRBV16 | . | TRBJ2-1 | .
TGTGCCAGCAGGAGCTTAGGGTCGGTCGGTGGCTACACCTTC | CASRSLGSVGGYTF | TRBV28 | . | TRBJ1-2 | .
TGTGCCACCAGTCCTGGCAGCCCAATCTCCTACAATGAGCAGTTCTTC | CATSPGSPISYNEQFF | TRBV24-1 | . | TRBJ2-1 | .
TGTGCCAGCAGCTCAGGACAGGCTCAAGAGACCCAGTACTTC | CASSSGQAQETQYF | TRBV6-6 | . | TRBJ2-5 | TRBD1
TGCGCCAGCAGCTCGGGACTAGCGGGGGGCCCAGGAGGGGAGACCGGGGAGCTGTTTTTT | CASSSGLAGGPGGETGELFF | TRBV5-1 | . | TRBJ2-2 | TRBD2
TGTGCCAGCAGTTCCCTTCAGGGGACCGGTAATCAGCCCCAGCATTTT | CASSSLQGTGNQPQHF | TRBV27 | . | TRBJ1-5 | .
TGTGCCAGCAGCTTAGAGGGAGTCTATGGCTACACCTTC | CASSLEGVYGYTF | TRBV7-9 | . | TRBJ1-2 | .
TGCGCCAGCAGCTTGGATATTGGGACAGCCCGGGATACGCAGTATTTT | CASSLDIGTARDTQYF | TRBV5-1 | few | TRBJ2-3 | TRBD1
TGTGCCAGCAGCGAAAAAGGGGGATGGGTAATGGAGACCCAGTACTTC | CASSEKGGWVMETQYF | TRBV7-9 | . | TRBJ2-5 | .
TGTGCCAGCAGCTTTCCTGACTCTGGAAACACCATATATTTT | CASSFPDSGNTIYF | TRBV13 | . | TRBJ1-3 | .
TGCAGTGCTAGAGACGCAGATACGCAGTATTTT | CSARDADTQYF | TRBV20-1 | . | TRBJ2-3 | .
TGTGCCAGCACCGCCGGACAGGGAGGAGCTTTCTTT | CASTAGQGGAFF | TRBV6-6 | . | TRBJ1-1 | TRBD1
TGTGCCAGCAGTGAGGGACAGGGGAATCAGCCCCAGCATTTT | CASSEGQGNQPQHF | TRBV25-1 | . | TRBJ1-5 | TRBD1
TGCGCCAGCAGACTAGCGGGGGCCCACAATGAGCAGTTCTTC | CASRLAGAHNEQFF | TRBV10-2 | few | TRBJ2-1 | TRBD2
TGTGCCAGCAGTTTAGAGGGACGTCCGACCCCGTTCTTC | CASSLEGRPTPFF | TRBV12-3/TRBV12-4 | . | TRBJ2-1 | .
TGCGCCAGCAGTCGAACTAGCGGGAGAGGCAGCTCCTACAATGAGCAGTTCTTC | CASSRTSGRGSSYNEQFF | TRBV10-1 | . | TRBJ2-1 | TRBD2
TGCGCCAGCAGCTCCTGGACAGGCGGATTCTCCTACGAGCAGTACTTC | CASSSWTGGFSYEQYF | TRBV5-1 | . | TRBJ2-7 | TRBD1
TGTGCCAGCAGCGTCACTAGCGGGGGAACAACCGGGGAGCTGTTTTTT | CASSVTSGGTTGELFF | TRBV9 | . | TRBJ2-2 | TRBD2
TGTGCCTGGACGAGCGGGGGGGGAATCTACAATGAGCAGTTCTTC | CAWTSGGGIYNEQFF | TRBV30 | . | TRBJ2-1 | TRBD2
TGTGCCAGCACCACCCATGGGCAGGGGACGATCTTC | CASTTHGQGTIF | TRBV12-3/TRBV12-4 | . | TRBJ2-7 | .
TGCGCCAGCAGCCCCGATTGGGGGATGACTCAGCCCCAGCATTTT | CASSPDWGMTQPQHF | TRBV5-1 | . | TRBJ1-5 | .
TGTGCCAGCAGCTTTCGTACATCGCCTGGAAACACCATATATTTT | CASSFRTSPGNTIYF | TRBV7-6 | . | TRBJ1-3 | .
TGTGCCAGCAGCTCACCGGGACTAGTGAGCGATGAGCAGTTCTTC | CASSSPGLVSDEQFF | TRBV21-1 | . | TRBJ2-1 | .
TGTGCCAGCAGAAACGGACTAGCGACCTACAATGAGCAGTTCTTC | CASRNGLATYNEQFF | TRBV11-2 | . | TRBJ2-1 | TRBD2
TGTGCCAGCAGTTCGGGACTACAGGACCTCTATGGCTACACCTTC | CASSSGLQDLYGYTF | TRBV6-6 | . | TRBJ1-2 | .
TGCGCCAGCAGCCTGTCACGAGGGCAGGGACATTCCACCTACGAGCAGTACTTC | CASSLSRGQGHSTYEQYF | TRBV4-1 | . | TRBJ2-7 | .
TGTGCCACCAGCAGACTCGGAAATCAGCCCCAGCATTTT | CATSRLGNQPQHF | TRBV15 | . | TRBJ1-5 | .